This TCR beta chain was recorded in a study of T cells in Graves' hyperthyroidism and ophthalmopathy (dated 2019 in TCRdb). About the investigation overall: Peripheral blood was collected at initial diagnosis, before any treatment. Prospective prediction of ophthalmopathy was tested in an independent validation cohort consisting of some 18 hyperthyroidism patients and more than 15 patients who later progressed to ophthalmopathy. The roughly 94 discovery patients were randomly split 7:3 into training and test sets. The study also compared thyroid tissue and blood T-cell repertoires from several Graves' hyperthyroidism patients. TCR Vbeta CDR3 sequencing of roughly 140 peripheral blood samples (roughly 43 ophthalmopathy, approximately 80 hyperthyroidism and some 17 progressor patients) is reported in the paper. TCR V-J signatures able to tell the groups apart were searched for in a discovery cohort of approximately 95 patients, of whom approximately 40 had Graves' ophthalmopathy and roughly 58 had stable Graves' hyperthyroidism. After sampling, hyperthyroidism patients received methimazole starting at 30 mg daily, and ophthalmopathy patients received high-dose intravenous methylprednisolone. Here is what the overall study found, with its caveats: Most expanded thyroid clonotypes (frequency above 0.001) were also found in blood, which suggests that blood repertoires may mirror thyroid immune responses. Ophthalmopathy was separated from stable hyperthyroidism by a 13 V-J signature model, with over 85% sensitivity and about 81% specificity obtained in cross-validation and 80%/75% obtained in testing. During validation, the model predicted progression to ophthalmopathy a median of approximately 7 months ahead of onset, with around 71% sensitivity and almost 75% specificity. Sample size was not statistically predetermined, and blinding of investigators to group allocation was not performed.

Stable Graves' hyperthyroidism was defined as the absence of progression to ophthalmopathy over 18 months of follow-up. Hyperthyroidism patients were newly diagnosed, had a disease duration of under 2 months, and were aged 18 to 65 years. Patients with uncontrolled infections, other autoimmune diseases, pregnancy or lactation were excluded. Diagnoses were based on clinical symptoms, serum thyroxine and TRAb, thyroid ultrasound and orbital computed tomography. PBMCs were isolated from around 10 ml of fresh peripheral blood by Ficoll-Paque density gradient centrifugation. Total RNA was extracted with Trizol reagent, and quality was checked on an Agilent 2100 Bioanalyzer. A word on this clonotype: Its antigen is currently not known. No base quality values were provided; no much bigger clone lies one nucleotide off.

The TCR beta CDR3 regions were amplified from RNA transcripts. For the first round of RT-PCR on the TCR CDR3, the HTBI primer set was used together with the Qiagen OneStep RT-PCR kit. The libraries were constructed in a second round of multiplex PCR and then size-selected and purified. Libraries were sequenced paired-end with 100 bp reads on an Illumina HiSeq2000. For the original study's pipeline: SOAPnuke was used to process the raw data, throwing out any read that contained adapters or uncalled bases, had a mean Phred below 15, or lacked an exact constant-primer or identifier match. High-quality paired reads were merged with COPE v1.2.5, and unique nucleotide sequences were defined as clonotypes. Clonotypes were aligned to IMGT TRBV, TRBD and TRBJ reference segments using MiTCR v1.1. Only V-J combinations with frequency above 0.0001, covering about 99% of repertoires, were analysed. A TCS score was defined as the ratio between F50 (clonal expansion) and ExV (chaos), using BLOSUM62-based TCRdist between CDR3 peptides within each V-J. Welch's t-statistics and random forest reduced 500 to 550 V-J features to fewer than 15, which were used in a naive Bayes classifier (R e1071). TCRdb handled the public reads itself, with Q25 trimming in fastp and clone calling in MiXCR, and kept productive beta chains. Each CDR3 protein gets just one entry, which takes the most common genes and DNA from the rows behind it. The V and J calls, along with clone size, are taken from TCRdb and not from the paper's own processing. This sample gives over 550,000 distinct CDR3 sequences in total; 15% to 20% of them show up just once. The ten largest clones capture about 17% of the sample.

The sample consisted of blood. The TCR originated in a woman aged 18-35 years with Graves' hyperthyroidism.

The CDR3 in this case is CTRGLAGQQLYTDTQYF. The sequence in DNA is TGCACTAGGGGACTAGCGGGACAGCAGCTTTACACAGATACGCAGTATTTT. The chain employs TRBV20-1 and TRBJ2-3, with 13 junctional bases fitting TRBD2. The germline V gene (reference sequence) gives CDR1 as DFQATT and CDR2 as SNEGSKA. Spanning cysteine to phenylalanine, the CDR3 consists of 17 amino acids. Only the CDR3 portion is preserved as DNA: 51 bases, with reading frame beginning at the first base.